This T cell receptor (beta chain) was captured in a study of T-cell memory formation after mild COVID-19 (dated by TCRdb to the early 2020s). Background on the whole study: Most TCR sequence clusters were specific to one of the two donors. Two young, previously healthy adult volunteers, one female and one male, were included in the cohort. T-cell clones expanding and contracting after mild COVID-19 in two donors were tracked by longitudinal TCRalpha and TCRbeta repertoire sequencing. Beyond this particular receptor, the publication reports: Some responding clones were found in pre-infection memory, which suggests that pre-existing cross-reactive memory T cells took part in the SARS-CoV-2 response. The second-wave clones that peaked on day 37 were not confirmed to be SARS-CoV-2 specific. Contracting CD4+ clones were located mainly in the CM and EM memory subsets, whereas CD8+ clones were found to be enriched in EMRA. Clones that contracted from day 15 to 85 showed balanced CD4/CD8 phenotypes, whereas a second wave of clones that expanded from day 15 to 37 leaned towards CD4+. The study included only a couple of mild cases, and larger cohorts that include severe cases with pre-infection samples were judged to be necessary.

The CDR3 spans 15 residues, from the cysteine through the phenylalanine. Of the read, only the CDR3 DNA is kept; its 45 bases are in frame from base 1. V is shortened by 1 base, J by 6 bases, and the region joining them spans 17 bases. For CDR1 and CDR2, the germline V gene lists SGHDT and YYEEEE. Worth noting for this clonotype: Its specific antigen is unknown. The input lacks base qualities; no much larger clone sits a single base away.

PBMCs were isolated by Ficoll-Paque density gradient centrifugation. Reads for this sample came from an Illumina NovaSeq 6000. Using 5'RACE with constant-segment primers, TCRalpha and TCRbeta cDNA libraries were constructed, with sample barcodes and unique molecular identifiers added in the process. Trizol reagent was used to extract RNA from every sample. The libraries were amplified in two PCR steps, and the second step added a second sample barcode and Illumina TruSeq adapters. Libraries were sequenced on an Illumina NovaSeq with 2 x 150 bp paired-end reads. Turning to the authors' computational methods: With migec v1.2.7, reads were demultiplexed and then collapsed into UMI-guided consensus sequences. Using mixcr v2.1.11, the UMI consensuses were aligned to TRA and TRB V and J templates and assembled into clonotypes. Expanded or contracted clonotypes were those called significant by both edgeR and NoisET, with noise models trained on biological replicates. For edgeR calls, the cutoffs were a false discovery rate-adjusted p below 0.01 and a log2 fold-change threshold of 1. As an exploratory analysis of dynamics, max-normalized trajectories of the 1000 most abundant clonotypes were examined by PCA with hierarchical clustering. The CD4 or CD8 phenotype of responding clones was assigned using the separately sequenced CD4+ and CD8+ repertoires. TCRdb trimmed the raw reads at Q25, called clones with MiXCR and kept productive beta chains. Rows with one shared CDR3 protein collapse into an entry with the most common genes and DNA. TCRdb, not the authors, supplied the V and J calls. A total of about 140,000 distinct CDR3 sequences appear in this sample, less than 25% of them only once. Approximately 25% of the sample is held by the ten biggest clonotypes.

The TCR sequence derives from an adult woman who had mild COVID-19 (a few samples of this study predate the infection). The sample titles of this study are shuffled in the database, so cell type and time point are left out; the donor was told from shared clones. The source material was PBMCs or a T cell subset sorted from them (not recorded which). The rearrangement combines TRBV5-6 with TRBJ2-7; there is no confident call for the D gene. DNA sequence: TGTGCCAGCAGCTTGCTGAGCCCCACAGTACCCGAGCAGTACTTC. This sequence encodes CASSLLSPTVPEQYF.